This T cell receptor beta chain comes out of a study of blood T cell repertoires in COVID-19. Study details: The cDNA or gDNA used as material had been derived from T cells, B-cell-depleted T cells, or PBMCs.

The CDR3 contains 13 residues. V shed 8 bases and J 6 bases; nucleotides not matched to a gene: 7. Germline V gene lookup returns CDR1 LGHDT and CDR2 YNNKEL (reference sequence). Per the original data handling: Reference gene primer amplification in the assay estimated nucleated cell counts. Sequencing used immunoSEQ multiplex PCR; TCRdb keeps in-frame clones, though not all of them. V, J and clone size reflect that table, while D and trimming were determined from the DNA. The sample shows about 80,000 clones, 65% to 85% of them seen only once. This receptor was obtained from a man aged 65-85 years with active or convalescent COVID-19. The sequenced sample consisted of peripheral blood. This chain links TRBV3-1 (or the pseudogene TRBV3-2) with TRBJ2-1; 7 bases are shared with TRBD1. The CDR3 DNA is TGTGCCAGCGGACAGGTTAGAGGCAATGAGCAGTTCTTC. Amino acids: CASGQVRGNEQFF.